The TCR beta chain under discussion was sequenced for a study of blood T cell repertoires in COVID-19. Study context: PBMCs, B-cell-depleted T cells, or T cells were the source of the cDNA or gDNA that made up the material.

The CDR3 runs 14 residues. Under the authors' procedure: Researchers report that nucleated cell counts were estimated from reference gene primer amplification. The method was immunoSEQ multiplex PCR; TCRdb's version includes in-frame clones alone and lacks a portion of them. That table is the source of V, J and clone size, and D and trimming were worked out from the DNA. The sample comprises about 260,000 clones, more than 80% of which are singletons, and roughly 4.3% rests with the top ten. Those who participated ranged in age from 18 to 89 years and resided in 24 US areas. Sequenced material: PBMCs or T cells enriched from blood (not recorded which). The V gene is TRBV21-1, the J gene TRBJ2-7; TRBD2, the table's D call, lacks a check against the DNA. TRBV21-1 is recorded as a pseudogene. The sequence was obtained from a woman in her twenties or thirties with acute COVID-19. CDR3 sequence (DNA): TGTGCCAGCAGCAAAGCGAAGATTTCGGGCGAGCAGTACTTC. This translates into CASSKAKISGEQYF.